A selection of T cell receptor beta chains follows, all from one sample in a study of T-cell reconstitution after alpha-beta-depleted transplantation in children. TCRdb re-analysed the PCR reads in MiXCR, keeping a single row per CDR3 protein. The sample has 600,000 to 700,000 distinct CDR3 sequences, around 13% seen once; the top ten hold approximately 0.8%. Sequenced material: PBMCs, taken before TCRalphabeta/CD19-depleted stem cell transplant. The receptors stem from a girl aged 2 to 9 with congenital amegakaryocytic thrombocytopenia, due to receive a stem cell transplant. Both conserved end residues are part of each CDR3. Each record gives: J gene, D gene, V gene, clone size, CDR3 DNA, CDR3 protein. A D gene is named only where the DNA matches it firmly. Size tells how often a clone was seen (once, few, many) or the class of an expanded clone, and some rows leave it out.

TRBJ1-1	.	TRBV5-1	many	TGCGCCAGCAGTCTAGGTCCGGAACTGAACACTGAAGCTTTCTTT	CASSLGPELNTEAFF
TRBJ1-4	TRBD1	TRBV28	.	TGTGCCAGCAGTTCAAACAGGGGGCCGGGTGAAAAACTGTTTTTT	CASSSNRGPGEKLFF
TRBJ1-1	.	TRBV7-9	many	TGTGCCAGCAGCGCCGGGACAAAGAAGAACACTGAAGCTTTCTTT	CASSAGTKKNTEAFF
TRBJ1-4	.	TRBV6-1	few	TGTGCCAGCTACGGGAACACGAATGAAAAACTGTTTTTT	CASYGNTNEKLFF
TRBJ1-1	TRBD1	TRBV7-9	.	TGTGCCAGCAGCTTCGCGTACAGGGGGAGGAACACTGAAGCTTTCTTT	CASSFAYRGRNTEAFF
TRBJ2-7	TRBD1	TRBV5-1	few	TGCGCCAGCAGCTTATATGACAGGGAATTCTCCTACGAGCAGTACTTC	CASSLYDREFSYEQYF
TRBJ1-1	.	TRBV5-1	many	TGCGCCAGCAGCCCCCTGGACACCACTGAAGCTTTCTTT	CASSPLDTTEAFF
TRBJ2-2	TRBD2	TRBV20-1	few	TGCAGTGCTAGTTCTCTAGCGGAGAACACCGGGGAGCTGTTTTTT	CSASSLAENTGELFF
TRBJ2-7	.	TRBV10-3	many	TGTGCCAGCGCGTCTCCGGGACACATGTACGAGCAGTACTTC	CASASPGHMYEQYF
TRBJ2-3	TRBD2	TRBV4-1	.	TGCGCCAGCAGCCAAGAGAGACTAGCCACAGATACGCAGTATTTT	CASSQERLATDTQYF
TRBJ2-7	.	TRBV29-1	many	TGCAGCGTTGATAGGGGATCCCCCTACGAGCAGTACTTC	CSVDRGSPYEQYF
TRBJ2-1	TRBD2	TRBV5-1	many	TGCGCCAGCAGCATACTAGCGGGAGGGGGCAATGAGCAGTTCTTC	CASSILAGGGNEQFF
TRBJ1-1	.	TRBV29-1	many	TGCAGCGCTAGCAACAGGGACCCTGAAGCTTTCTTT	CSASNRDPEAFF
TRBJ2-5	.	TRBV10-1	many	TGCGCCAGCAGTGAGTCCCCTCGACTGGGTTTAGGGGAGACCCAGTACTTC	CASSESPRLGLGETQYF
TRBJ2-1	.	TRBV28	many	TGTGCCAGCAGTGGCTCAAACAATGAGCAGTTCTTC	CASSGSNNEQFF
TRBJ2-7	TRBD2	TRBV7-8	many	TGTGCCAGCAGCTTAGGTCCCACTAGCGGGAGTACTGGGGAGCAGTACTTC	CASSLGPTSGSTGEQYF
TRBJ2-1	TRBD2	TRBV20-1	many	TGCAGTGCCCCAGGACTAGTAATGGGGAATGAGCAGTTCTTC	CSAPGLVMGNEQFF
TRBJ2-7	TRBD2	TRBV20-1	few	TGCAGTGCTATTCCCGGGACTAGCGGGTCCTACGAGCAGTACTTC	CSAIPGTSGSYEQYF
TRBJ2-1	.	TRBV11-2	.	TGTGCCAGCAGCCGACAGAATCTAGTGTACAATGAGCAGTTCTTC	CASSRQNLVYNEQFF
TRBJ2-7	.	TRBV20-1	many	TGCAGTGCGTCGAGCCCCTTTAGCGTATTCCTCTCCGAGCAGTACTTC	CSASSPFSVFLSEQYF
TRBJ2-1	TRBD2	TRBV9	.	TGTGCCAGCAGCGCGGGACTAGCGGGTGGGGATGAGCAGTTCTTC	CASSAGLAGGDEQFF
TRBJ2-3	.	TRBV20-1	many	TGCAGTGCTAGGACTGACACGGGGACAGATACGCAGTATTTT	CSARTDTGTDTQYF
TRBJ2-3	TRBD2	TRBV5-1	many	TGCGCCAGCAGCCCGAATTCGGGGACTAGCGACACAGATACGCAGTATTTT	CASSPNSGTSDTDTQYF
TRBJ2-1	TRBD2	TRBV5-1	many	TGCGCCAGCAGCTCTGGGACTAGCGGGGTCCGAATCTACAATGAGCAGTTCTTC	CASSSGTSGVRIYNEQFF
TRBJ2-3	.	TRBV29-1	many	TGCAGCGTTGCCGGGACCCCATCGCCCGATACGCAGTATTTT	CSVAGTPSPDTQYF
TRBJ2-2	.	TRBV11-2	.	TGTGCCAGCCTACCCCACTCGCGGGTAAACACCGGGGAGCTGTTTTTT	CASLPHSRVNTGELFF
TRBJ2-1	.	TRBV6-1	many	TGTGCCAGCAGTGAAGCGTTTACCAGCTCCTACAATGAGCAGTTCTTC	CASSEAFTSSYNEQFF
TRBJ2-1	.	TRBV7-2	.	TGTGCCAGCAGCCCCCTTTGGGGCGGATCCTACAATGAGCAGTTCTTC	CASSPLWGGSYNEQFF
TRBJ2-1	TRBD2	TRBV11-3	.	TGTGCCAGCAGCTCTCGGACTAGCTGGATGATTTTCGATGAGCAGTTCTTC	CASSSRTSWMIFDEQFF
TRBJ2-7	TRBD2	TRBV10-2	many	TGCGCCAGCAGAAGAACCACTAGCGCTGCAGGTAGCGAGCAGTACTTC	CASRRTTSAAGSEQYF